The clone carrying this T cell receptor (beta chain) was recorded once. Its target is not known. Its ends do not fully match the called genes, so a read error is possible. Amplification by 5'RACE using constant-segment primers produced TCR alpha and TCR beta cDNA libraries that carried sample barcodes and UMIs. Each CDR3 protein is one row after TCRdb ran MiXCR on the 5' RACE reads. The repertoire holds approximately 490,000 distinct CDR3 sequences, with around 21% as singletons. This sample was included in a study of T-cell memory formation after mild COVID-19. Study-wide points: Some SARS-CoV-2-responding clones were already detected in memory before infection. Clones which contracted sat mainly in CM and EM if CD4+, and in EMRA if CD8+. Balance between CD4 and CD8 was seen in clones contracting day 15 to 85, and a CD4+ lean was seen in later expanders.

This CDR3 has 16 amino acids. Germline values: CDR1 SGHRS, CDR2 YFSETQ. The chain recombines TRBV5-1 with TRBJ1-2; 9 nucleotides match TRBD1. The source material was PBMCs or a T cell subset sorted from them (not recorded which). The sequence came from an adult woman who had mild COVID-19 (a few samples of this study predate the infection). Cell type and time point are not known. The CDR3 sequence is CASSLAGTGINYGYPF. The CDR3 DNA is TGCGCCAGCAGCTTGGCCGGGACAGGGATTAACTATGGCTACCCCTTC. Complete variable domain (other parts from reference TRBV5-1 and TRBJ1-2): KAGVTQTPRYLIKTRGQQVTLSCSPISGHRSVSWYQQTPGQGLQFLFEYFSETQRNKGNFPGRFSGRQFSNSRSEMNVSTLELGDSALYLCASSLAGTGINYGYPFGSGTRLTVV.